This T cell receptor (beta chain) emerged from a study of T cells after somatic rescue of genetic block. V dropped 6 bases and J dropped 4; count of bases not matched to a gene: 7. Germline V gene lookup returns CDR1 MNHEY and CDR2 SMNVEV (reference sequence). The CDR3 loop spans 14 amino acids. Assay: immunoSEQ multiplex PCR; the TCRdb copy retains only in-frame clones and omits some. The profile covers more than 70,000 clones, with approximately 90% appearing a single time and roughly 1.7% taken by the ten largest. The source of this sequence is a woman under 30. V is TRBV27 and J is TRBJ1-2, with 8 bases identical to TRBD1. The sample consisted of peripheral blood mononuclear cells (PBMCs). The CDR3 reads CASRQQGGSYGYTF. DNA for the CDR3: TGTGCCAGCAGGCAACAGGGGGGAAGCTATGGCTACACCTTC.